This is a list of T cell receptor beta chains from one sample in a study of Graves' ophthalmopathy and Graves' hyperthyroidism. Each CDR3 protein gets one entry after TCRdb re-called the multiplex PCR reads with MiXCR. The sample yields about 410,000 distinct CDR3 sequences, around 20% seen once. The sample taken for sequencing was peripheral blood. All receptors come from a woman aged 18-29 years with Graves' ophthalmopathy. CDR3s include the opening cysteine and the closing phenylalanine or tryptophan. Each record gives: CDR3 DNA, CDR3 protein, V gene, D gene, J gene, clone size. A D gene is named only where the DNA matches it firmly. Size tells how often a clone was seen (once, few, many) or the class of an expanded clone, and some rows leave it out.

DNA: TGTGCCAGTAGTATAGATATCCCGGACAGGGGACGGAACACTGAAGCTTTCTTT
CDR3: CASSIDIPDRGRNTEAFF
V: TRBV19
D: TRBD1
J: TRBJ1-1
size: many

DNA: TGTGCCAGCAGTGGTACTAACTATGGCTACACCTTC
CDR3: CASSGTNYGYTF
V: TRBV28
D: NA
J: TRBJ1-2
size: many

DNA: TGTGCCAGCTCACCAAGTTGGTCCTACGAGCAGTACTTC
CDR3: CASSPSWSYEQYF
V: TRBV18
D: NA
J: TRBJ2-7
size: few

DNA: TGTGCCAGCAGCCCTCAGGGAGATACGCAGTATTTT
CDR3: CASSPQGDTQYF
V: TRBV7-9
D: NA
J: TRBJ2-3
size: NA

DNA: TGCGCCAGCCACGACGGGGGGCGGCACACTGAAGCTTTCTTT
CDR3: CASHDGGRHTEAFF
V: TRBV5-1
D: NA
J: TRBJ1-1
size: many

DNA: TGTGCCAGCAGCTCCCTGGGACTCGAATCCTACGAGCAGTACTTC
CDR3: CASSSLGLESYEQYF
V: TRBV7-9
D: NA
J: TRBJ2-7
size: many

DNA: TGTGCCAGCAGCCAGGAAAGGGACGGAGCTTTCTTT
CDR3: CASSQERDGAFF
V: TRBV4-2
D: NA
J: TRBJ1-1
size: NA

DNA: TGTGCCTGGAGTGTACGAAGAGGGGGAGGAACTGAAGCTTTCTTT
CDR3: CAWSVRRGGGTEAFF
V: TRBV30
D: NA
J: TRBJ1-1
size: NA

DNA: TGTGCCAGCAGATCTCAGGGAAATGGGGGCAATCAGCCCCAGCATTTT
CDR3: CASRSQGNGGNQPQHF
V: TRBV6-5
D: NA
J: TRBJ1-5
size: many

DNA: TGTGCCAGCAAAACCGGGACAGGGTTCTACGAGCAGTACTTC
CDR3: CASKTGTGFYEQYF
V: TRBV6-2/TRBV6-3
D: TRBD1
J: TRBJ2-7
size: many